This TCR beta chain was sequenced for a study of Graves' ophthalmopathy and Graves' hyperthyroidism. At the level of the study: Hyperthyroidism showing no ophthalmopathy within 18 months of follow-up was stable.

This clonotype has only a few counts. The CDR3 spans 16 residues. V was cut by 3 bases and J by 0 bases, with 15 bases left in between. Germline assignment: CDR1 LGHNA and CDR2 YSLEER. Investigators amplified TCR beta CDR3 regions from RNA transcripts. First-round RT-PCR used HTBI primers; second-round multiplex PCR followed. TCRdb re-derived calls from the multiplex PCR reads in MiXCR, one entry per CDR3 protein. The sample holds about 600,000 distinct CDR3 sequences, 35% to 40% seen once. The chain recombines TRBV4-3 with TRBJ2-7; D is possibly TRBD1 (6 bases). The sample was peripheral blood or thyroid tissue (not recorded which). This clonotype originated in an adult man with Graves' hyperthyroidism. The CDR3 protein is CASSHRTGTSSYEQYF. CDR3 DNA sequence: TGCGCCAGCAGCCACAGAACAGGGACCAGCTCCTACGAGCAGTACTTC.